This TCR beta chain was captured in a study of CD8 T cells in ankylosing spondylitis. Study outcomes and limitations: Previous work reported some of these motif variants in the synovial fluid and blood of reactive arthritis. Matched synovial fluid from ankylosing spondylitis patients was reported to be enriched for disease-linked clones. One TCR beta motif, made up of about 8 highly homologous variants, appeared characteristic of ankylosing spondylitis blood.

Using quantitative 5'-RACE with molecular barcodes, the authors made TCR beta libraries. TCRdb re-derived calls from the 5' RACE reads in MiXCR, one entry per CDR3 protein. The data show around 150,000 distinct CDR3 sequences, around 45% seen once. Note on this clonotype: Antigen unknown.

This TCR was sampled from a male donor with ankylosing spondylitis. Sequenced input: synovial fluid, either unsorted or a sorted T cell fraction (not recorded which).

CDR3 sequence reads: CASSKAPRHTDTQYF. CDR3 bases: TGTGCCAGCAGCAAAGCGCCAAGACACACAGATACGCAGTATTTT. V is TRBV21-1 and J is TRBJ2-3. TRBV21-1 is an annotated pseudogene. There are 15 residues in the CDR3.